This T cell receptor (beta chain) was profiled in a study of monozygotic twins with inflammatory bowel disease. General study results and limits: Among T cells, the various subtypes were not distinguishable.

Germline CDR1 MNHNS, CDR2 SASEGT. This CDR3 has 15 amino acids. UMIs were attached via template switching, each with a 6-nucleotide sample barcode. TCRdb reanalyzed the 5' RACE reads and collapses them to one entry per CDR3 protein, without DNA. There are 400,000 to 500,000 distinct CDR3 sequences in the sample, with approximately 2.3% held by the top ten. On this clonotype itself: Its specificity is unknown.

This receptor was identified in a human donor with ulcerative colitis or Crohn's disease, or a healthy co-twin of an affected twin (not recorded which). The chain recombines TRBV6-1 with TRBJ1-1; lacking DNA, the TRBD1 call made by TCRdb goes unchecked. The sample comprised blood. CDR3 sequence: CASSKMGQGWTEAFF.